This T cell receptor (beta chain) was documented in a study of technical replicates of blood from four donors. Libraries were prepared by immunoSEQ multiplex PCR; TCRdb keeps only in-frame clonotypes and omits some of them. The sample has about 98,000 clones, approximately 96% seen once. V dropped 1 base and J dropped 4 bases, with 10 bases sitting between them. The CDR3 loop spans 14 amino acids. Germline CDR1 is SGHNT and CDR2 is YENEEA. The TCR comes from a human donor in good health. Sequenced: T cells isolated from PBMCs. The chain couples TRBV11-3 to TRBJ1-1; D remains ambiguous. Here the CDR3 reads CASSLGFSGTEAFF. The CDR3 DNA follows: TGTGCCAGCAGCTTAGGGTTCAGTGGCACTGAAGCTTTCTTT.